The 21 T cell receptor beta chains reported below all come from one sample, sequenced in a study of OX40 agonist ivuxolimab in advanced cancers. Some clones are missing from TCRdb's copy, which holds only in-frame ones; the method was immunoSEQ multiplex PCR. Of roughly 23,000 clones listed, approximately 80% were seen once; the top ten hold about 14%. Source: CD4+ or CD8+ T cells sorted from blood, taken in a trial of the OX40 agonist ivuxolimab. Receptor source: an adult with an advanced solid tumor such as melanoma, head and neck, liver or kidney cancer.

This clone is deemed medium-sized. The chain links TRBV7-9 to TRBJ1-4, with unresolved D. The CDR3 is made up of 16 amino acids. V shed 5 bases and J shed 4 bases, with 17 bases lying between them. Germline loops: CDR1 SEHNR, CDR2 FQNEAQ (reference sequence). Written as DNA, the CDR3 is TGTGCCAGCAGCCCCGCCGGGCAGGCTTTTAATGAAAAACTGTTTTTT. Residues: CASSPAGQAFNEKLFF. The entire variable domain, with the rest obtained from reference TRBV7-9 and TRBJ1-4, is as follows: DTGVSQNPRHKITKRGQNVTFRCDPISEHNRLYWYRQTLGQGPEFLTYFQNEAQLEKSRLLSDRFSAERPKGSFSTLEIQRTEQGDSAMYLCASSPAGQAFNEKLFFGSGTQLSVL.

Points on this clone: The sample holds other DNA sequences that translate to the same CDR3. J is TRBJ1-1 and V is TRBV2; no reliable D call. CDR1 and CDR2 (germline): SNHLY, FYNNEI. V gave up 4 bases and J gave up 2 bases, with 5 bases separating them. The CDR3 spans 12 residues. This CDR3 is CASSAGNTEAFF. As DNA, the CDR3 is TGTGCCAGCAGTGCGGGAAACACTGAAGCTTTCTTT.

This chain connects TRBV7-9 to TRBJ2-1; D not certain. This CDR3 is 14 amino acids long. Germline loops: CDR1 SEHNR, CDR2 FQNEAQ (reference sequence). V was shortened by 5 bases and J by 8 bases, with 16 bases between the two germline ends. CDR3 DNA sequence: TGTGCCAGCAGCCCGCGTCGGCAGTTGGATGAGCAGTTCTTC. It yields the protein CASSPRRQLDEQFF.

This chain joins TRBV15 and TRBJ1-6; D gene uncertain. The CDR3 totals 13 residues. CDR1 LNHNV and CDR2 YYDKDF come from the germline V gene (reference sequence). V was trimmed by 6 bases and J by 8 bases, leaving 11 bases between them. The CDR3 spells CATRGDWDSPLHF. CDR3 DNA: TGTGCCACCAGAGGTGACTGGGATTCACCCCTCCACTTT.

V usage is TRBV27 and J usage is TRBJ2-7, with 8 bases lining up with TRBD2. CDR3 length: 15 amino acids. The germline V gene encodes CDR1 MNHEY and CDR2 SMNVEV (reference sequence). V was pared by 2 bases and J by 5 bases, with 8 bases of the junction left unmatched. CDR3 amino acids: CASSLRGGGYNEQYF. The CDR3 region has the DNA TGTGCCAGCAGTTTAAGAGGCGGGGGGTACAACGAGCAGTACTTC.

The J gene is TRBJ1-2, the V gene TRBV19, with 12 bases identical to TRBD1. Germline loops: CDR1 LNHDA, CDR2 SQIVND (reference sequence). The J segment lost 8 bases and the V segment lost 4 bases, leaving 5 bases of the junction unmatched. The CDR3 is 14 residues long. The CDR3 DNA sequence: TGTGCCAGTAGTACCCCCGGGACAGGGGGCGGCTACACCTTC. Translated: CASSTPGTGGGYTF. The entire variable domain, with the rest obtained from reference TRBV19 and TRBJ1-2, is as follows: DGGITQSPKYLFRKEGQNVTLSCEQNLNHDAMYWYRQDPGQGLRLIYYSQIVNDFQKGDIAEGYSVSREKKESFPLTVTSAQKNPTAFYLCASSTPGTGGGYTFGSGTRLTVV.

The chain has TRBV11-2 and TRBJ2-7, with a tentative D call TRBD2 (6 bases). V was shortened by 6 bases and J by 6 bases, with 18 bases between the two germline ends. Germline V lookup: CDR1 SGHAT, CDR2 FQNNGV. This CDR3 has 14 amino acids. CDR3 residues: CASSPAVRGGEQYF. In DNA form, the CDR3 reads TGTGCCAGCAGTCCTGCGGTGAGGGGAGGCGAGCAGTACTTC.

The V call is TRBV11-2, the J call TRBJ1-2; TRBD1 aligns across 7 bases. Germline V gene sequence: CDR1 SGHAT, CDR2 FQNNGV. J was trimmed by 7 bases and V by 3 bases; bases with no gene match: 8. This CDR3 is built from 14 residues. The CDR3 sequence: CASSFGTEVSGYTF. The CDR3 region has the DNA TGTGCCAGCAGCTTCGGGACAGAGGTGAGTGGCTACACCTTC.

The chain employs TRBV6-5 and TRBJ1-1; 7 bases are shared with TRBD1. Germline V lookup: CDR1 MNHEY, CDR2 SVGAGI. The CDR3 runs 15 residues. Germline trimming cut 0 bases from V and 5 bases from J; bases unmatched to any gene: 6. CDR3 protein: CASSYSTGSGTEAFF. The CDR3 nucleotides read TGTGCCAGCAGTTACTCGACAGGGAGTGGTACTGAAGCTTTCTTT.

The V call is TRBV4-3, the J call TRBJ2-1, with D possibly matching TRBD1 (5 bases). The V gene's germline CDR1 is LGHNA and CDR2 YSLEER. CDR3 length: 15 residues. Trimming took off 0 bases at V and 5 bases at J, with 11 bases between the two ends. DNA of the CDR3: TGCGCCAGCAGCCAAGAAGGACAAGGGGACAATGAGCAGTTCTTC. Translation: CASSQEGQGDNEQFF.

This clone is a singleton in its sample. The V gene is TRBV19, the J gene TRBJ1-5; the match to TRBD1 covers 7 bases. The CDR3 totals 15 residues. V trimming: 3 bases; J trimming: 1 base; junction bases outside the gene matches: 3. The germline V gene has CDR1 LNHDA and CDR2 SQIVND (reference sequence). The CDR3 DNA reads TGTGCCAGTAGTATTGGGGGACAGAGCAATCAGCCCCAGCATTTT. This codes for CASSIGGQSNQPQHF. The full variable domain, with the rest looked up from reference TRBV19 and TRBJ1-5, is DGGITQSPKYLFRKEGQNVTLSCEQNLNHDAMYWYRQDPGQGLRLIYYSQIVNDFQKGDIAEGYSVSREKKESFPLTVTSAQKNPTAFYLCASSIGGQSNQPQHFGDGTRLSIL.

This clone was counted between two and nine times. The chain joins TRBV29-1 to TRBJ2-1; D unclear. The CDR3 is 11 residues long. Trimming took 7 bases from V and 5 from J, leaving 9 bases between them. Germline assignment: CDR1 SQVTM and CDR2 ANQGSEA. CDR3: CSGRRDNEQFF. The CDR3 DNA reads TGCAGCGGGAGACGGGACAATGAGCAGTTCTTC.

V and J are TRBV2 and TRBJ2-2; the match to TRBD1 covers 10 bases. CDR1 is SNHLY, CDR2 FYNNEI, per germline. CDR3 length equals 16 residues. With 6 bases clipped from V and 0 bases from J, the junction kept 4 bases outside the gene matches. CDR3 sequence (DNA): TGTGCCAGCAGAGGGACAGGGGATTCGAACACCGGGGAGCTGTTTTTT. Translation: CASRGTGDSNTGELFF. Filled out from reference TRBV2 and TRBJ2-2, the complete variable domain reads EPEVTQTPSHQVTQMGQEVILRCVPISNHLYFYWYRQILGQKVEFLVSFYNNEISEKSEIFDDQFSVERPDGSNFTLKIRSTKLEDSAMYFCASRGTGDSNTGELFFGEGSRLTVL.

This clone has just one count. The V call is TRBV27, the J call TRBJ2-3; 10 nucleotides align to TRBD2. This CDR3 is 15 amino acids long. V was pared by 8 bases and J by 2 bases, with 7 bases of the junction left unmatched. CDR1 is MNHEY, CDR2 SMNVEV, per germline (reference sequence). CDR3 sequence: CASGRSGGITDTQYF. DNA for the CDR3: TGTGCCAGCGGACGTAGCGGGGGGATCACAGATACGCAGTATTTT.

The chain combines TRBV10-1 with TRBJ1-1; 8 positions agree with TRBD1. The CDR3 runs to 14 residues. Trimming removed 6 bases from V and 3 bases from J; junction bases left unmatched: 6. Per the germline V gene, CDR1 is WNHNN and CDR2 is SYGVQD (reference sequence). The CDR3 DNA sequence: TGCGCCAGCAGGACAGGGGAGGGGGACACTGAAGCTTTCTTT. Protein sequence: CASRTGEGDTEAFF.

J is TRBJ2-1 and V is TRBV4-2; TRBD2 might be the D (6 bases). CDR1 is LGHNA, CDR2 YNFKEQ, per germline. The CDR3 consists of 14 residues. Between the trimmed V and J ends, which lost 5 bases and 4 bases, there was a span of 12 bases. CDR3 sequence reads: CASSLGGGYNEQFF. CDR3 DNA: TGTGCCAGCAGCTTGGGAGGTGGGTACAATGAGCAGTTCTTC.

By proportion, this clone is medium-sized (0.01 to 0.1%). J is TRBJ2-3 and V is TRBV5-4, with 7 bases lining up with TRBD2. This CDR3 region has 15 residues. V lost 5 bases and J lost 7; bases outside the gene matches: 13. CDR1 is SGHNT, CDR2 YYREEE, per germline (reference sequence). The CDR3 DNA reads TGTGCCAGCAGACCTAGTCGGGGAGGGGTTAATACGCAGTATTTT. Encoded protein: CASRPSRGGVNTQYF.

This chain connects TRBV11-3 to TRBJ2-1, with TRBD1 as a possible D gene (6 bases). The ends were cut back, 6 bases at V and 2 bases at J, with 14 bases in the middle. The CDR3 length is 15 residues. The germline V gene encodes CDR1 SGHNT and CDR2 YENEEA. Written as DNA, the CDR3 is TGTGCCAGCAGGGACATGGGGGCCACCTACAATGAGCAGTTCTTC. Translation: CASRDMGATYNEQFF.

This clone was observed a handful of times. CDR3 DNA: TGTGCCAGCAGTGAAGCCCGGGGGGCGAGAGGCTACACCTTC. Translation gives CASSEARGARGYTF. The rearrangement links TRBV6-1 to TRBJ1-2; D perhaps matches TRBD1 (6 bases). The germline V gene encodes CDR1 MNHNS and CDR2 SASEGT. V was cut by 0 bases and J by 8 bases, with 13 bases left in between. CDR3 length equals 14 residues.

The chain employs TRBV4-3 and TRBJ1-6; D remains unclear. Looked up from germline, CDR1 is LGHNA and CDR2 is YSLEER. CDR3 length equals 18 residues. The V and J ends lost 0 bases and 7 bases respectively, with 19 bases between them. Here the CDR3 DNA reads TGCGCCAGCAGCCAAGATGACCTGGAAGGCGCGCAGAATTCACCCCTCCACTTT. Protein sequence: CASSQDDLEGAQNSPLHF.

This rearrangement joins TRBV27 to TRBJ2-7; D not resolved. V was cut by 0 bases and J by 3 bases, with 6 bases left in between. Germline V gene sequence: CDR1 MNHEY, CDR2 SMNVEV (reference sequence). The CDR3 contains 13 residues. CDR3 sequence reads: CASSLSPRYEQYF. CDR3 coding DNA: TGTGCCAGCAGTTTATCCCCCCGCTACGAGCAGTACTTC.